One TCR beta chain is described in this entry. Its antigen is unknown. The sample comes from a study of post-analysis software for immune sequencing data. Turning to the study itself: Both relapsing-remitting and secondary progressive multiple sclerosis featured among the disease courses, as did progressive-relapsing multiple sclerosis. Study outcomes and limitations: Strong co-clustering by F measure linked samples that shared a preparation batch. Controls had lower frequencies than patients of four or five TRBV segments, which included TRBV5-6, TRBV5-1 and TRBV20-1. Among multiple sclerosis patients, normalized Chao1 diversity was significantly below that of controls.

Prepared libraries of TCR beta cDNA carried unique molecular identifiers. T cells numbering roughly 0.85 to 11 million gave rise to 500,000 to 600,000 cDNA molecules. One entry per CDR3 protein results from TCRdb running MiXCR on the PCR reads. The data show roughly 800,000 distinct CDR3 sequences, 53% seen once. V was clipped by 0 bases and J by 2 bases, with 6 bases between them. Germline values: CDR1 SGHKS, CDR2 YYEKEE (reference sequence). The CDR3 totals 14 residues. V usage is TRBV5-5 and J usage is TRBJ1-5; no clear D gene. This receptor was obtained from a girl aged 5 to 17 with multiple sclerosis. The sequencing input was blood. The CDR3 region is CASSLDKGNQPQHF. DNA of the CDR3: TGTGCCAGCAGCTTGGATAAAGGCAATCAGCCCCAGCATTTT.